This paragraph reports one T cell receptor beta chain. This sample is part of a study of blood T cell repertoires in COVID-19. Study as a whole: COVID-19 samples collected from the United States, Italy and Spain covered acute and convalescent phases. In each case, the material was cDNA or gDNA derived from T cells, B-cell-depleted T cells, or PBMCs.

Cohorts were determined from participant-reported clinical history. In the authors' workflow: Nucleated cell counts were estimated from reference gene primer amplification. The method was immunoSEQ multiplex PCR; TCRdb's version includes in-frame clones alone and lacks a portion of them. V, J and clone size were drawn from that table, and D and trimming were deduced from the DNA. The sample holds about 270,000 clones, around 91% seen once. The CDR3 is 16 residues long. The germline V gene encodes CDR1 SGHTA and CDR2 FQGNSA. V dropped 1 base and J dropped 4; count of bases not matched to a gene: 4. The sequenced sample consisted of PBMCs or T cells enriched from blood (not recorded which). The rearrangement joins TRBV7-2 to TRBJ1-5, with 10 positions matching TRBD1. The source of this sequence is a woman under 30 who had recovered from COVID-19. CDR3 bases: TGTGCCAGCAGCTTAGTTGGGACAGGGGTGAATCAGCCCCAGCATTTT. It encodes CASSLVGTGVNQPQHF. The whole variable domain, remainder taken from reference TRBV7-2 and TRBJ1-5, is GAGVSQSPSNKVTEKGKDVELRCDPISGHTALYWYRQSLGQGLEFLIYFQGNSAPDKSGLPSDRFSAERTGGSVSTLTIQRTQQEDSAVYLCASSLVGTGVNQPQHFGDGTRLSIL.